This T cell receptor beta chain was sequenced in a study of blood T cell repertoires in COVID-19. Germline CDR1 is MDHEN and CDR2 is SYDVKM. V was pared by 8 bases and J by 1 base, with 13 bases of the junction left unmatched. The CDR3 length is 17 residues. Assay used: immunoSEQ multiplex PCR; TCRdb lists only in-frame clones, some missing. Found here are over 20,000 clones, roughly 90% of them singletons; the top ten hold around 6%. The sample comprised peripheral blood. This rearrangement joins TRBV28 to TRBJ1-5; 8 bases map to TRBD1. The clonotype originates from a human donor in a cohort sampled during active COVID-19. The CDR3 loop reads CASRRGRGVGSNQPQHF. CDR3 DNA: TGTGCCAGCCGCAGGGGGCGTGGGGTCGGGAGCAATCAGCCCCAGCATTTT.